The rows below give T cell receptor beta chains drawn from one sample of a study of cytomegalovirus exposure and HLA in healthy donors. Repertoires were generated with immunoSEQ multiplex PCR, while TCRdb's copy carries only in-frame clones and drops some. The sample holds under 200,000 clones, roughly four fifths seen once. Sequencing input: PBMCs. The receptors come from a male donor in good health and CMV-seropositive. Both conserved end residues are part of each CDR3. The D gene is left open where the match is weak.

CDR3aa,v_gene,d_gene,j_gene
CSVLRQGRGYGYTF,TRBV29-1,TRBD1,TRBJ1-2
CASSRTGNQETQYF,TRBV10-1,TRBD1,TRBJ2-5
CASTADIPRGNTEAFF,TRBV5-1,.,TRBJ1-1
CASSLLGQTKKGGYTF,TRBV28,.,TRBJ1-2
CASSQEATGDTEAFF,TRBV4-1,.,TRBJ1-1
CASSLFSSTDTQYF,TRBV18,.,TRBJ2-3
CASSEALASGMVYNEQFF,TRBV6-1,TRBD2,TRBJ2-1
CASSSSGAVGSYGYTF,TRBV6-5,.,TRBJ1-2
CSVEMGGPSGDTQYF,TRBV29-1,.,TRBJ2-3
CASSRTSSYNEQFF,TRBV5-4,.,TRBJ2-1
CASSFHTGELFF,TRBV7-7,.,TRBJ2-2
CASSQGRLEAYEQYF,TRBV4-1,.,TRBJ2-7
CASSGGSQETQYF,TRBV19,.,TRBJ2-5
CASSTTRHAEAFF,TRBV19,.,TRBJ1-1
CASSHVVQGDRGYTF,TRBV4-3,.,TRBJ1-2
CASRSIQGDGNTIYF,TRBV6-1,.,TRBJ1-3
CASSLGAAQYF,TRBV11-2,.,TRBJ2-7
CASRAGETGELFF,TRBV5-1,.,TRBJ2-2
CASSRDRNYGYTF,TRBV5-8,TRBD1,TRBJ1-2
CAWRSPSGTGDQPQHF,TRBV30,TRBD1,TRBJ1-5
CASSESENYGYTF,TRBV10-1,.,TRBJ1-2
CASSWTGGQFF,TRBV13,TRBD1,TRBJ2-1
CAIRDSSVSNQPQHF,TRBV10-3,.,TRBJ1-5
CASAEGTSATTDTQYF,TRBV5-1,TRBD2,TRBJ2-3
CASSSLKSSYEQYF,TRBV27,.,.
CASSLTGQGGSYNEQFF,TRBV5-1,TRBD1,TRBJ2-1
CASSQDLGGADSNQPQHF,TRBV4-3,.,TRBJ1-5
CASSPEGAGTDTQYF,TRBV11-3,.,TRBJ2-3
CASSSGLAGGSDTQYF,TRBV5-1,TRBD2,TRBJ2-3
CASSRGQGAETQYF,TRBV18,TRBD1,TRBJ2-5
CASSSRLSSRDTIYF,TRBV11-2,.,TRBJ1-3
CATQGQDYGYTF,TRBV10-3,TRBD1,TRBJ1-2
CASSLVAGLGETQYF,TRBV5-4,.,TRBJ2-5
CAISTGGGETQYF,TRBV10-3,TRBD1,TRBJ2-5
CASSYGTGAQPQHF,TRBV28,TRBD1,TRBJ1-5
CASRTHISNQPQHF,TRBV6-1,.,TRBJ1-5
CASSGQGDQPQHF,TRBV18,TRBD1,TRBJ1-5
CASSSETGHTNTEAFF,TRBV7-9,.,TRBJ1-1
CASSPRQGEYGYTF,TRBV7-2,TRBD1,TRBJ1-2
CASSLSWGGPYEQYF,TRBV27,.,TRBJ2-7
CASSLYDGDTEAFF,TRBV7-9,.,TRBJ1-1
CASSLDRAGGKLFF,TRBV5-1,TRBD1,TRBJ1-4
CASSLSGANVLTF,TRBV5-1,.,TRBJ2-6
CASSPGQDPNTEAFF,TRBV27,TRBD1,TRBJ1-1
CASSGTSGAKNWVGELFF,TRBV5-6,TRBD2,TRBJ2-2
CASSRGLSWGNEQFF,TRBV11-3,.,TRBJ2-1
CASSIEGNYGYTF,TRBV19,.,TRBJ1-2
CASSLDRGTGELFF,TRBV11-2,.,TRBJ2-2
CASIGTGGSYEQYF,TRBV5-6,TRBD1,TRBJ2-7
CAWSAGNSPLHF,TRBV30,.,TRBJ1-6
CASSVPGANTEAFF,TRBV9,.,TRBJ1-1
CASSLAAGGHYGYTF,TRBV13,TRBD1,TRBJ1-2
CASSPDTGGAFF,TRBV5-4,TRBD1,TRBJ1-1
CASSPGGLATGELFF,TRBV5-6,.,TRBJ2-2
CASSYSIGGSFYEQYF,TRBV6-5,TRBD2,TRBJ2-7
CASSLAADTQYF,TRBV11-3,.,TRBJ2-3
CASSLVRLAGDEQYF,TRBV5-6,TRBD2,TRBJ2-7
CASSLGGSVSYEQYF,TRBV5-6,.,TRBJ2-7
CASSRFGQYNEQFF,TRBV7-2,.,TRBJ2-1